This entry describes one T cell receptor (beta chain). The CDR3 has 16 amino acids. Trimming shortened V by 0 bases and J by 4 bases, and 12 bases separated the two germline ends. The germline gives CDR1 LGHNA, CDR2 YSLEER. The sample belongs to a study of T cell responses to AZD1222 COVID-19 vaccine. TCRdb's copy holds only in-frame clones and misses some; the assay was immunoSEQ multiplex PCR. The sample yields 150,000 to 200,000 clones, 90% to 95% seen once. The chain carries TRBV4-3 and TRBJ2-2; D remains unclear. This TCR derives from an adult in good health. This specimen was peripheral blood, taken on day 0 of AZD1222 vaccination. CDR3 DNA: TGCGCCAGCAGCCAAGATAGGAGACAACTCACCGGGGAGCTGTTTTTT. It yields the protein CASSQDRRQLTGELFF.